This T cell receptor (beta chain) emerged from a study of blood T cells in healthy people across ages (dated by TCRdb to 2015 to 2017). For context, the study as a whole: In model experiments, roughly one uniquely barcoded TCR beta cDNA molecule per two T cells was captured by template switching. Using deep sequencing normalized with unique cDNA molecular identifiers, the study measured how TCR beta repertoire diversity changes with age. Donors were grouped into four age groups: young (average approximately 15 years), middle-aged (39), aged (around 56) and long-lived (approximately 81). For two donors (one aged 18 to 29 and one aged 80 or older), the study analyzed two additional independent replicas of 1 million unique cDNA reads from the same blood draw. To avoid experimental bias, donors of different ages were spread randomly across the sequencing lanes. Broader findings and caveats from the paper: Estimates of total diversity based on one million sequenced T cells were regarded as lower bounds and as underestimates. As age increased, observed TCR beta diversity per million T cells dropped in a roughly linear way, and a significant reduction was already evident by age 40. A strong correlation was found between observed TCR beta diversity and the percentage of naive T cells measured by flow cytometry. Compared with the aged group, the long-lived group had more naive CD4+ T cells, fewer expanded clones and increased TCR diversity, suggesting age selection. Donor CMV infection status was unknown, potentially confounding age-related changes in expanded clonotypes. Conclusive comparison of naive and antigen-experienced compartments was prevented by the profiling of bulk unsorted PBMCs.

The CDR3 runs 15 residues from the cysteine to the phenylalanine. CDR3 DNA only is kept here, 45 bases in frame from base 1. CDR1 LNHNV and CDR2 YYDKDF were looked up in the germline V gene (reference sequence). V was cut back by 2 bases and J by 2 bases, leaving a gap of 12 bases between them. The donors were some 36 Caucasian individuals from Russia, aged roughly 6 to 100 years, who were systemically healthy. About 9.6 milliliters of peripheral blood were collected from each donor into EDTA-treated Vacutainer tubes. PBMCs were isolated by Ficoll-Paque density-gradient centrifugation, with at least 7 million obtained per sample. Trizol reagent was used to extract total RNA from the PBMCs, yielding at least 6 micrograms per sample. For every donor, flow cytometry on a PBMC aliquot measured the percentage of naive CD45RAhigh/CD27high T cells. Receptor amplification or capture employed 5' RACE. Instrument on record: Illumina HiSeq 2500. The second PCR ran for about 7 to 11 cycles and used a J-beta primer mix along with a sample-barcoded 5' primer. A unique molecular identifier was introduced onto each TCR beta cDNA molecule by a template-switch 5' adaptor carrying 12 random nucleotides. Each sample yielded at least 2.5 million CDR3-containing paired-end reads. All of the RNA was converted into first-strand cDNA using the Mint cDNA synthesis kit, with a TRBC-specific oligonucleotide serving as the primer. All cDNA was treated with uracil-DNA glycosylase and then went through a first 18-cycle PCR with the universal primers M1SS and BC2_uni_R. The paper's processing steps were these. For normalization, 1 million high-quality reads, each with a distinct molecular identifier, were randomly selected from each sample. Reads with shared molecular identifiers were discarded instead of being binned into consensus sequences. MiTCR, run with a Q25 quality threshold and the strictest error-elimination algorithm, handled CDR3 identification, clonotype clustering and error correction. A nonparametric unseen species model using Euler transformation provided a lower-bound estimate of total TCR beta diversity. Using fastp trimming at Q25 and MiXCR clonotype assembly, TCRdb reanalyzed the public sequencing data and kept in-frame beta chains. Rows with a matching CDR3 protein are joined into one entry that keeps the most common DNA and genes. The V and J calls here are based on TCRdb, not the publication. The sample table contains fewer than 800,000 distinct CDR3 sequences; only one count was recorded for more than 40% of them. The ten biggest clones cover under 35% of the sample.

A note on this clonotype: The clone's antigen remains unknown. The record has no base qualities; no much larger clone is one base away.

The material sequenced was blood. This receptor was identified in a woman aged 60-70 years in good health. The chain is assembled from TRBV15 and TRBJ2-5; a tentative D call is TRBD1 (5 bases match). At the DNA level, the sequence is TGTGCCACCAGCAGATTAGGACAAGAACAAGAGACCCAGTACTTC. It translates to CATSRLGQEQETQYF. Reference TRBV15 and TRBJ2-5 proteins supply the regions before and after the CDR3; the full variable domain is: DAMVIQNPRYQVTQFGKPVTLSCSQTLNHNVMYWYQQKSSQAPKLLFHYYDKDFNNEADTPDNFQSRRPNTSFCFLDIRSPGLGDTAMYLCATSRLGQEQETQYFGPGTRLLVL.